This TCR beta chain was captured in a study of technical replicates of blood from a few donors. Repertoires were generated with immunoSEQ multiplex PCR, while TCRdb's copy carries only in-frame clones and drops some. The table records some 98,000 clones, almost 96% of them present only once. The CDR3 contains 13 residues. The germline CDR1 and CDR2 sequences are MNHEY and SMNVEV (reference sequence). V lost 8 bases and J lost 0, with 5 bases in between. The TCR comes from a human donor in good health. The chain carries TRBV27 and TRBJ1-6; D gene uncertain. Sequencing input: T cells isolated from PBMCs. The CDR3 spells CASRSSYNSPLHF. The CDR3 DNA reads TGTGCCAGCCGGAGCTCCTATAATTCACCCCTCCACTTT.